This is a list of T cell receptor beta chains from one sample in a study of cytomegalovirus exposure and HLA in healthy donors. Profiled with immunoSEQ multiplex PCR; TCRdb holds only in-frame clones, not every one. The sample gives roughly 150,000 clones, about 96% of which show up once; about 0.89% is in the top ten. Source material: PBMCs. Receptors were obtained from a young woman in good health and CMV-seronegative. CDR3s include the opening cysteine and the closing phenylalanine or tryptophan. Each record gives: V gene, clone size, D gene, J gene, CDR3 DNA, CDR3 protein. The D gene is left open where the match is weak. Rows may omit the clone size; those that give it use once, few, many or a size class.

V gene: TRBV6-5
clone size: -
D gene: -
J gene: TRBJ1-5
CDR3 DNA: TGTGCCAGCAGCCGCGATTTCTATCAGCCCCAGCATTTT
CDR3 protein: CASSRDFYQPQHF

V gene: TRBV7-2
clone size: -
D gene: TRBD2
J gene: TRBJ2-2
CDR3 DNA: TGTGCCAGCAGCTACGGACTAGCGCGGAAGACCGGGGAGCTGTTTTTT
CDR3 protein: CASSYGLARKTGELFF

V gene: TRBV7-9
clone size: -
D gene: TRBD2
J gene: TRBJ2-4
CDR3 DNA: TGTGCCAGCAGCTATAGCGGGGGGGCCGGTCTCAACATTCAGTACTTC
CDR3 protein: CASSYSGGAGLNIQYF

V gene: TRBV19
clone size: -
D gene: TRBD1
J gene: TRBJ1-5
CDR3 DNA: TGTGCCAGTAGCGAACAGGGGGCGGGTCAGCCCCAGCATTTT
CDR3 protein: CASSEQGAGQPQHF

V gene: TRBV4-1
clone size: -
D gene: TRBD1
J gene: TRBJ2-7
CDR3 DNA: TGCGCCAGCAGCCAAGAAGGGACAGTTCCCTACGAGCAGTACTTC
CDR3 protein: CASSQEGTVPYEQYF

V gene: TRBV4-3
clone size: -
D gene: TRBD2
J gene: TRBJ2-7
CDR3 DNA: TGCGCCAGCAGCCACGGACTAGCGGGGGAATACGAGCAGTACTTC
CDR3 protein: CASSHGLAGEYEQYF

V gene: TRBV2
clone size: -
D gene: -
J gene: TRBJ2-1
CDR3 DNA: TGTGCCAGCAGAGGAGGGGGCTCGGGGGTTGACAATGAGCAGTTCTTC
CDR3 protein: CASRGGGSGVDNEQFF

V gene: TRBV11-3
clone size: -
D gene: TRBD1
J gene: TRBJ1-1
CDR3 DNA: TGTGCCAGCAGCTCGACGGACAGGGAAATCGTGAACACTGAAGCTTTCTTT
CDR3 protein: CASSSTDREIVNTEAFF

V gene: TRBV5-1
clone size: -
D gene: TRBD2
J gene: TRBJ2-3
CDR3 DNA: TGCGCCAGCAGCTCCTCGCAATTACTAGCGGGGGTAGCAGATACGCAGTATTTT
CDR3 protein: CASSSSQLLAGVADTQYF

V gene: TRBV6-1
clone size: -
D gene: -
J gene: TRBJ2-2
CDR3 DNA: TGTGCCAGCAGTGGACGGACAGATTTGTTTTTGGTAGGGGAGCTGTTTTTT
CDR3 protein: CASSGRTDLFLVGELFF

V gene: TRBV19
clone size: -
D gene: -
J gene: TRBJ1-5
CDR3 DNA: TGTGCCAGTAGTCTAACCCAGGGTGCGCGGGGTCAGCCCCAGCATTTT
CDR3 protein: CASSLTQGARGQPQHF

V gene: TRBV4-1
clone size: -
D gene: TRBD1
J gene: TRBJ1-2
CDR3 DNA: TGCGCCAGCAGTATAACAGGGGAGGTTTACTATGGCTACACCTTC
CDR3 protein: CASSITGEVYYGYTF

V gene: TRBV6-1
clone size: -
D gene: -
J gene: TRBJ1-4
CDR3 DNA: TGTGCCAGCAGGTCGGCAGGGGCCGGAAAACTGTTTTTT
CDR3 protein: CASRSAGAGKLFF

V gene: TRBV6-1
clone size: -
D gene: TRBD1
J gene: TRBJ2-3
CDR3 DNA: TGTGCCAGCAGTTCTTGGGACAGGAGCACAGATACGCAGTATTTT
CDR3 protein: CASSSWDRSTDTQYF

V gene: TRBV11-2
clone size: -
D gene: -
J gene: TRBJ2-1
CDR3 DNA: TGTGCCAGCAGCTTCGACTATATACGGGGCAATGAGCAGTTCTTC
CDR3 protein: CASSFDYIRGNEQFF

V gene: TRBV7-3
clone size: -
D gene: -
J gene: TRBJ1-1
CDR3 DNA: TGTGCCAGCAGCCAAGGTCGGGACACTGAAGCTTTCTTT
CDR3 protein: CASSQGRDTEAFF

V gene: TRBV6-5
clone size: -
D gene: -
J gene: TRBJ1-2
CDR3 DNA: TGTGCCAGCAGTAGAGCGAACTATGGCTACACCTTC
CDR3 protein: CASSRANYGYTF

V gene: TRBV6-6
clone size: -
D gene: -
J gene: TRBJ1-2
CDR3 DNA: TGTGCCAGCAGGCGAGTGACAGCAGCTAACTATGGCTACACCTTC
CDR3 protein: CASRRVTAANYGYTF

V gene: TRBV18
clone size: -
D gene: -
J gene: TRBJ1-3
CDR3 DNA: TGTGCCAGCTCGCATACTCGTGGCTCTGGAAACACCATATATTTT
CDR3 protein: CASSHTRGSGNTIYF

V gene: TRBV29-1
clone size: -
D gene: -
J gene: TRBJ2-7
CDR3 DNA: TGCAGCGTTCAAAGGGGTTCTGAGCAGTACTTC
CDR3 protein: CSVQRGSEQYF

V gene: TRBV5-4
clone size: -
D gene: -
J gene: TRBJ1-1
CDR3 DNA: TGTGCCGGTGGCGGGACTAACACTGAAGCTTTCTTT
CDR3 protein: CAGGGTNTEAFF

V gene: TRBV7-2
clone size: -
D gene: -
J gene: TRBJ1-2
CDR3 DNA: TGTGCCAGCAGCTTAGTTGAGAGATATGGCTACACCTTC
CDR3 protein: CASSLVERYGYTF

V gene: TRBV19
clone size: -
D gene: -
J gene: TRBJ2-2
CDR3 DNA: TGTGCCAGTAAGGCCCTAACAGTGGAATGGCACGGGGAGCTGTTTTTT
CDR3 protein: CASKALTVEWHGELFF

V gene: TRBV7-2
clone size: -
D gene: -
J gene: TRBJ2-5
CDR3 DNA: TGTGCCAGCAGCCCTCAGAGGGAGACCCAGTACTTC
CDR3 protein: CASSPQRETQYF

V gene: TRBV19
clone size: -
D gene: TRBD1
J gene: TRBJ1-5
CDR3 DNA: TGTGCCAGTAGTAGACAGGGACAGGGGGATCAGCCCCAGCATTTT
CDR3 protein: CASSRQGQGDQPQHF

V gene: TRBV5-1
clone size: -
D gene: -
J gene: TRBJ2-5
CDR3 DNA: TGCGCCAGCAGCTTAACAGCCGAGGGGACCCAGTACTTC
CDR3 protein: CASSLTAEGTQYF

V gene: TRBV6-1
clone size: once
D gene: -
J gene: TRBJ2-3
CDR3 DNA: TGTGCCAGCAGTGAACCGGGACAAGCCACAGTTACGCAGTATTTT
CDR3 protein: CASSEPGQATVTQYF

V gene: TRBV27
clone size: -
D gene: -
J gene: TRBJ1-2
CDR3 DNA: TGTGCCAGCAGTTTTGGGACAATGTTTGGCTACACCTTC
CDR3 protein: CASSFGTMFGYTF

V gene: TRBV7-3
clone size: once
D gene: -
J gene: TRBJ1-2
CDR3 DNA: TGTGCCAGCAGCTTAGGGCCGGGGCAGGGAGGCCCCACTAACTATGGCTACACCTTC
CDR3 protein: CASSLGPGQGGPTNYGYTF

V gene: TRBV6-1
clone size: -
D gene: -
J gene: TRBJ1-6
CDR3 DNA: TGTGCCAGCAGTGATCGAATCGGGACAACACTACGTAATTCACCCCTCCACTTT
CDR3 protein: CASSDRIGTTLRNSPLHF

V gene: TRBV15
clone size: -
D gene: -
J gene: TRBJ2-3
CDR3 DNA: TGTGCCACCAGCCGAGACACTAGCACAGATACGCAGTATTTT
CDR3 protein: CATSRDTSTDTQYF

V gene: TRBV7-2
clone size: once
D gene: -
J gene: TRBJ1-6
CDR3 DNA: TGTGCCAGCAGCTTGCCAGGGATGCCGATTTCACCCCTCCACTTT
CDR3 protein: CASSLPGMPISPLHF

V gene: TRBV30
clone size: -
D gene: TRBD2
J gene: TRBJ2-3
CDR3 DNA: TGTGCCTGGAGTGTGGCGGGGGGGCCCGGTACCACAGATACGCAGTATTTT
CDR3 protein: CAWSVAGGPGTTDTQYF

V gene: TRBV9
clone size: -
D gene: TRBD2
J gene: TRBJ2-3
CDR3 DNA: TGTGCCAGCAGGCCGGGACTAGCGGGGGGTACAGATACGCAGTATTTT
CDR3 protein: CASRPGLAGGTDTQYF

V gene: TRBV2
clone size: -
D gene: -
J gene: TRBJ2-1
CDR3 DNA: TGTGCCAGCAGTGAGGGGGGAGACAATGAGCAGTTCTTC
CDR3 protein: CASSEGGDNEQFF

V gene: TRBV4-1
clone size: -
D gene: -
J gene: TRBJ2-1
CDR3 DNA: TGCGCCAGCAGCCAAGGACCGGGACACTCCTACAATGAGCAGTTCTTC
CDR3 protein: CASSQGPGHSYNEQFF